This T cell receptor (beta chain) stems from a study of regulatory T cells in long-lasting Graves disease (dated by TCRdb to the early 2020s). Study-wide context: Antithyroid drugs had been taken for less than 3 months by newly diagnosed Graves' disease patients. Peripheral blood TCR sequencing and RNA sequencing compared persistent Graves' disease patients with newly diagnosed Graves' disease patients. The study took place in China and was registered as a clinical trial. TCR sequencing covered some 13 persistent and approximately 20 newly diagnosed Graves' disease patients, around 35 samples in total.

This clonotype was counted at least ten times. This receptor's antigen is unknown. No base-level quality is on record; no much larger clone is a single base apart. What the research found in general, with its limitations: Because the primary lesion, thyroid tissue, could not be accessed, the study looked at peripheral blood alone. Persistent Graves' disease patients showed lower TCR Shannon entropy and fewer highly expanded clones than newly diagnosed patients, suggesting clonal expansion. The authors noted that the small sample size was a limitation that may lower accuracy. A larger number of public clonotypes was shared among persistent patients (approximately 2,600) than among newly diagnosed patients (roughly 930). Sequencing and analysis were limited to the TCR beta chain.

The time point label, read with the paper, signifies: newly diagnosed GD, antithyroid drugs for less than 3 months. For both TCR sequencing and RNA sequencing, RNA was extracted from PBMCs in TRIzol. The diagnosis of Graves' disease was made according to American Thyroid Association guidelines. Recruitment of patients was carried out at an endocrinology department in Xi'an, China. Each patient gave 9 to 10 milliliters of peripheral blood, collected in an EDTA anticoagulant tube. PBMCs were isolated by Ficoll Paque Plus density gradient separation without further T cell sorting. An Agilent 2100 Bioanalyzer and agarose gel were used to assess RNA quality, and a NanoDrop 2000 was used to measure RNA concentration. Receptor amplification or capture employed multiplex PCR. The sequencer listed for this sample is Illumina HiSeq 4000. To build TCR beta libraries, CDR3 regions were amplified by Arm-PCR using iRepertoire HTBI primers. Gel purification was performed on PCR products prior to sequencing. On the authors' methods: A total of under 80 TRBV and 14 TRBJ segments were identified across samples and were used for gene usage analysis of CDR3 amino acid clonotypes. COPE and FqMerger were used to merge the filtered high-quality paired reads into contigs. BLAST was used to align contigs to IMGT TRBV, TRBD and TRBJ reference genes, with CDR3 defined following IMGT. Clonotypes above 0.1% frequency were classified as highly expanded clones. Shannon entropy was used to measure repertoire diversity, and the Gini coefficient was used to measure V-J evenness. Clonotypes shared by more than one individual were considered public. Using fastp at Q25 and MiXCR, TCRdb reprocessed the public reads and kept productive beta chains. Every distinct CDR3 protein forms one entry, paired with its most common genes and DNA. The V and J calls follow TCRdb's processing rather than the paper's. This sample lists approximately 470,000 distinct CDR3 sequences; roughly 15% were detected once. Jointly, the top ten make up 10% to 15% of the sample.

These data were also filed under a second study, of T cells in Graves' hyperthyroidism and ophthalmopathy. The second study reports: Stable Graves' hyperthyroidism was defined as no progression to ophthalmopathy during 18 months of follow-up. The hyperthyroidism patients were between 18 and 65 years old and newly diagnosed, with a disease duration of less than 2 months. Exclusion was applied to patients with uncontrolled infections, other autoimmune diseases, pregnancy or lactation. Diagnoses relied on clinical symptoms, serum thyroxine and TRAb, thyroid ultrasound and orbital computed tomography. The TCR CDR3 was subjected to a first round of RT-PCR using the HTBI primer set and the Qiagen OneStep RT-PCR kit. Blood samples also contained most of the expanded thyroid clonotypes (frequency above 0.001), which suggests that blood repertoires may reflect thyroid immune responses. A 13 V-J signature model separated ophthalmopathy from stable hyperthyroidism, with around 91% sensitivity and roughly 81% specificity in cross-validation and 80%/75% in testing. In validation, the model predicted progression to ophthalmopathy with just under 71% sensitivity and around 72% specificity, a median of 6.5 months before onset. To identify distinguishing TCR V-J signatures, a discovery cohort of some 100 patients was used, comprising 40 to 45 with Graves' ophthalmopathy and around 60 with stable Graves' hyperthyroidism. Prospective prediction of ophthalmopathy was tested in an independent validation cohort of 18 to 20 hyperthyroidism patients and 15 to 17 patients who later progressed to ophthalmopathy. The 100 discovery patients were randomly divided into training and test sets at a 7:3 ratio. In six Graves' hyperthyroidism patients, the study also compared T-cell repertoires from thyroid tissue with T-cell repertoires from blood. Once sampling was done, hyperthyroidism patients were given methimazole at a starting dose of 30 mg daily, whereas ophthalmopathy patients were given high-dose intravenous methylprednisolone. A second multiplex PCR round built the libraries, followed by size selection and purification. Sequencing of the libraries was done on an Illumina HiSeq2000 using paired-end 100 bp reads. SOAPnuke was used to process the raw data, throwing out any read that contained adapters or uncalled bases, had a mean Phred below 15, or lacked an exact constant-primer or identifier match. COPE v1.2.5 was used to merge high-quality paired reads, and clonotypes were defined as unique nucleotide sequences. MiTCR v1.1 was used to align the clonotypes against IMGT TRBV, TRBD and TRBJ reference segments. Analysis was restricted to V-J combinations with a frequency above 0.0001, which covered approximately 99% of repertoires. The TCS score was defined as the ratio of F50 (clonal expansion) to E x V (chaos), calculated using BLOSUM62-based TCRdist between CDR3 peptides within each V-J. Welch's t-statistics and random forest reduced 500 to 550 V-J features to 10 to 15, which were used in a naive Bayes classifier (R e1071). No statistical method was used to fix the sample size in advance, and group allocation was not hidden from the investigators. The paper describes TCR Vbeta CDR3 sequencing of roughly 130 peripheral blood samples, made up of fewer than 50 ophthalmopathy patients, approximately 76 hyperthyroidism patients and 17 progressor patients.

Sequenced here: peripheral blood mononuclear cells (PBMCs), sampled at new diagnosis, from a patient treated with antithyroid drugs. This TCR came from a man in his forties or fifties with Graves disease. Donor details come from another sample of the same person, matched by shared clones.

The CDR3: CASSSGEGMLEQYF. The DNA sequence follows: TGTGCCAGCAGTTCCGGGGAGGGCATGTTAGAGCAGTACTTC. The chain uses TRBV12-3 or TRBV12-4 and TRBJ2-7, and TRBD2 aligns with 7 junction nucleotides. The CDR3 spans 14 residues, from the cysteine through the phenylalanine. Of the read, only the CDR3 DNA is kept; its 42 bases are in frame from base 1. Germline trimming amounts to 4 bases on V and 7 bases on J, with 10 as the count of junction bases outside the gene matches.